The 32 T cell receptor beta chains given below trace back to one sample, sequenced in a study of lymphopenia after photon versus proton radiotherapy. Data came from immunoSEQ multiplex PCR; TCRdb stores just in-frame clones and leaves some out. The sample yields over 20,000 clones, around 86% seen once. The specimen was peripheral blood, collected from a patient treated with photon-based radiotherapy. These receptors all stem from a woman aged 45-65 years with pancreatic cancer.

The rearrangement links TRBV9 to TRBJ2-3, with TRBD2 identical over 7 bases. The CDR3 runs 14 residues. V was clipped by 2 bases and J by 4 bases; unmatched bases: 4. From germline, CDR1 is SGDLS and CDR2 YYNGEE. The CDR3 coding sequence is TGTGCCAGCAGCGTGGGAGGGGACTCAGATACGCAGTATTTT. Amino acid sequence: CASSVGGDSDTQYF.

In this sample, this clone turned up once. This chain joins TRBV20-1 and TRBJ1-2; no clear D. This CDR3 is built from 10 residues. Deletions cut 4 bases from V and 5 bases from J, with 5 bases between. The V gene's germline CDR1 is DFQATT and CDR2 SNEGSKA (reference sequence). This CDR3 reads CSAKAYGYTF. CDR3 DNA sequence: TGCAGTGCTAAGGCTTATGGCTACACCTTC.

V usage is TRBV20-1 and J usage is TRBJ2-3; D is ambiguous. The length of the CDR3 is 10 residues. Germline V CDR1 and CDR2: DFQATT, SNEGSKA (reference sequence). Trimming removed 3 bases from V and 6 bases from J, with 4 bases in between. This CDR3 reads CSARADTQYF. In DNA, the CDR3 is TGCAGTGCTAGGGCGGATACGCAGTATTTT.

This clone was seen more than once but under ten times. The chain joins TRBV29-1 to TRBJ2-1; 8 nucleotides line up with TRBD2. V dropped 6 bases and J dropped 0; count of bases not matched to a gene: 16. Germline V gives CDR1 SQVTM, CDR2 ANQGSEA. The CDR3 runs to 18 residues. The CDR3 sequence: CSVKGLAEASSSYNEQFF. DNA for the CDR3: TGCAGCGTCAAAGGACTAGCTGAAGCGTCGAGCTCCTACAATGAGCAGTTCTTC.

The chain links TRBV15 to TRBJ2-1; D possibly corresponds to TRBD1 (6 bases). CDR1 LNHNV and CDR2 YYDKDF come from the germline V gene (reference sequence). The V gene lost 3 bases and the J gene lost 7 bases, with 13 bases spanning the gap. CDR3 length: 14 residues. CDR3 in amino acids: CATSSPGEGNEQFF. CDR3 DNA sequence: TGTGCCACCAGCAGTCCAGGGGAAGGGAATGAGCAGTTCTTC. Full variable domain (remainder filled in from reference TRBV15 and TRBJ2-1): DAMVIQNPRYQVTQFGKPVTLSCSQTLNHNVMYWYQQKSSQAPKLLFHYYDKDFNNEADTPDNFQSRRPNTSFCFLDIRSPGLGDTAMYLCATSSPGEGNEQFFGPGTRLTVL.

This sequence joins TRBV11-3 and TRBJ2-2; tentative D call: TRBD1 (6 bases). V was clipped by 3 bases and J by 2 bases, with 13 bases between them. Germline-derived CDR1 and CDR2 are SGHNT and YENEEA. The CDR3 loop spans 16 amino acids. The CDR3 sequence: CASSFARGPNTGELFF. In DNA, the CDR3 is TGTGCCAGCAGCTTCGCCAGGGGTCCAAACACCGGGGAGCTGTTTTTT.

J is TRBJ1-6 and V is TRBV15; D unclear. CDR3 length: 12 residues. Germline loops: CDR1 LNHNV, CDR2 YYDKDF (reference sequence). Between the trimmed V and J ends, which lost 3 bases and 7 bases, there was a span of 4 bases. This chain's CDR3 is CATSSGNSPLHF. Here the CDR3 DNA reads TGTGCCACCAGCAGCGGAAATTCACCCCTCCACTTT. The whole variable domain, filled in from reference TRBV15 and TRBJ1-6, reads DAMVIQNPRYQVTQFGKPVTLSCSQTLNHNVMYWYQQKSSQAPKLLFHYYDKDFNNEADTPDNFQSRRPNTSFCFLDIRSPGLGDTAMYLCATSSGNSPLHFGNGTRLTVT.

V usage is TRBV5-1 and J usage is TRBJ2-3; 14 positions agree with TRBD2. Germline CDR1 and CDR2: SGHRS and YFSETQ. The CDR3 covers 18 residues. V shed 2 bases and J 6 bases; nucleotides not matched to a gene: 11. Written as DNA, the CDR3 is TGCGCCAGCAGCTTAGGCGGCGGGACTAGCGGGAGTTGGGATACGCAGTATTTT. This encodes CASSLGGGTSGSWDTQYF.

This CDR3 reads CANNTDTQYF. The CDR3 DNA sequence: TGTGCCAATAACACAGATACGCAGTATTTT. V and J are TRBV25-1 and TRBJ2-3; D uncertain. CDR3 size: 10 residues. V lost 10 bases to trimming and J lost 2 bases, with 4 bases between them. Germline V lookup: CDR1 MGHDK, CDR2 SYGVNS.

The CDR3 bases are TGTGCCAGCAGCCGACAGGGGTTTGGCTACACCTTC. Its translation: CASSRQGFGYTF. This rearrangement joins TRBV7-2 to TRBJ1-2; 8 bases map to TRBD1. Trimming took 5 bases from V and 7 from J; bases not matched to a gene: 3. Germline CDR1 reads SGHTA; CDR2 reads FQGNSA. The CDR3 sequence is 12 residues long.

The CDR3: CASIGPVRIQPQHF. The CDR3 DNA sequence: TGTGCCAGCATAGGGCCGGTCAGGATCCAGCCCCAGCATTTT. The chain uses TRBV28 and TRBJ1-5; D is ambiguous. Germline CDR1 reads MDHEN; CDR2 reads SYDVKM. Trimming took off 7 bases at V and 7 bases at J, with 17 bases between the two ends. This CDR3 is built from 14 residues. Full variable domain (outside the CDR3, taken from reference TRBV28 and TRBJ1-5): DVKVTQSSRYLVKRTGEKVFLECVQDMDHENMFWYRQDPGLGLRLIYFSYDVKMKEKGDIPEGYSVSREKKERFSLILESASTNQTSMYLCASIGPVRIQPQHFGDGTRLSIL.

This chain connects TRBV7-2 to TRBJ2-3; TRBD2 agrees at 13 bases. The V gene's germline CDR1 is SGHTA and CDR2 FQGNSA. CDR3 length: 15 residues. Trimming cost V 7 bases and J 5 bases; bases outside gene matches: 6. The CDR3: CASTTSGRVVDTQYF. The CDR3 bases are TGTGCCAGCACCACTAGCGGGAGGGTTGTAGATACGCAGTATTTT.

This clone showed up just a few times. CDR3 in DNA: TGTGCCAGCAGTTTATCAGGGCAGGGGGGAACTGAAGCTTTCTTT. Its protein product is CASSLSGQGGTEAFF. The rearrangement uses TRBV27 and TRBJ1-1; 7 bases are shared with TRBD1. J lost 5 bases, V lost 0 bases, and 6 bases had no gene match. The CDR3 is made up of 15 amino acids. The V gene's germline CDR1 is MNHEY and CDR2 SMNVEV (reference sequence).

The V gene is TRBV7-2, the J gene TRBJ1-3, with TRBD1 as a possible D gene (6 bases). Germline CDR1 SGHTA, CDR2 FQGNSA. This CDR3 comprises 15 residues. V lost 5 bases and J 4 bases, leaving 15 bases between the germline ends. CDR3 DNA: TGTGCCAGCAGCCCCCAAACAGGGTCCGGAAACACCATATATTTT. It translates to CASSPQTGSGNTIYF.

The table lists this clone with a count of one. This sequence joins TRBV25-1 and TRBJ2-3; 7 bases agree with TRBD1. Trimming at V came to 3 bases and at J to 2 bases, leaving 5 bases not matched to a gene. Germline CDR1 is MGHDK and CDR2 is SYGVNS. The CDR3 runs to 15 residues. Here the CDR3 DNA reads TGTGCCAGCAGTGATAACAGGGGTCACACAGATACGCAGTATTTT. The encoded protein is CASSDNRGHTDTQYF.

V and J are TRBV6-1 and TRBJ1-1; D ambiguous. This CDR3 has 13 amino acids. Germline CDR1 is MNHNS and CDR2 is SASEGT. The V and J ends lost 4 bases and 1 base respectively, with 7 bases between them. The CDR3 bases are TGTGCCAGCAGTGTAGGCTGGAACACTGAAGCTTTCTTT. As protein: CASSVGWNTEAFF.

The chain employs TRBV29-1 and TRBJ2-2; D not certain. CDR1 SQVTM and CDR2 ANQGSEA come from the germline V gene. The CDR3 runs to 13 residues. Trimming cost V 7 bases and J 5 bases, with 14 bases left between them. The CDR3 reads CSAPLRKTGELFF. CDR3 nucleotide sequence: TGCAGCGCCCCCTTGAGGAAAACCGGGGAGCTGTTTTTT.

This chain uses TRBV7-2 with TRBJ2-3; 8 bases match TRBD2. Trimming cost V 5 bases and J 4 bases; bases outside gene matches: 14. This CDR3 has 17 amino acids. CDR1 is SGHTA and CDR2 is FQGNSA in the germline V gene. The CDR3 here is CASSRRRQRELPDTQYF. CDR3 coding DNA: TGTGCCAGCAGCCGCAGACGACAGCGGGAGTTGCCAGATACGCAGTATTTT.

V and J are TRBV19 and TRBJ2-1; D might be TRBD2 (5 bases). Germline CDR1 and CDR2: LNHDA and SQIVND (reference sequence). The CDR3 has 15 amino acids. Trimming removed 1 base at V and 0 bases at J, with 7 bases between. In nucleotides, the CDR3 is TGTGCCAGTAGTATAGGCGGGCCCTCCTACAATGAGCAGTTCTTC. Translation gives CASSIGGPSYNEQFF.

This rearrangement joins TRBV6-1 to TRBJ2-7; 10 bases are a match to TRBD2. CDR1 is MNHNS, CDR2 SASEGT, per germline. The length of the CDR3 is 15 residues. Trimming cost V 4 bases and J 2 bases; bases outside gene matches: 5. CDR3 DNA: TGTGCCAGCAGTGCGGGACTAGCGCCAGCCTACGAGCAGTACTTC. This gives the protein CASSAGLAPAYEQYF.

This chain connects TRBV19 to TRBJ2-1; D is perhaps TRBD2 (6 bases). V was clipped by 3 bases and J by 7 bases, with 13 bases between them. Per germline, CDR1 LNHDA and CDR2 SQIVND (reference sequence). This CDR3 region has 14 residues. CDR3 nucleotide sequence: TGTGCCAGTAGTATTTCCGGGAGTAAAAATGAGCAGTTCTTC. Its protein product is CASSISGSKNEQFF.

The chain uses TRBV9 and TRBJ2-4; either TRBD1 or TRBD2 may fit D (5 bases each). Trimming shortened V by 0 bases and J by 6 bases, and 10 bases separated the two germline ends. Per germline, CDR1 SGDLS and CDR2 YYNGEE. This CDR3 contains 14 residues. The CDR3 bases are TGTGCCAGCAGCGTAGGGGGCGCGGGAAACATTCAGTACTTC. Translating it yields CASSVGGAGNIQYF.

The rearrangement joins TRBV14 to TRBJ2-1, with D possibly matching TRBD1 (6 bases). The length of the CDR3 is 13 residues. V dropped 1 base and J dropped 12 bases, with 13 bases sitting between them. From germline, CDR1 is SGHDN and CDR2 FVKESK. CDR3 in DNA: TGTGCCAGCAGCCAAGTCTGGGGGACACGGCAGTTCTTC. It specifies CASSQVWGTRQFF.

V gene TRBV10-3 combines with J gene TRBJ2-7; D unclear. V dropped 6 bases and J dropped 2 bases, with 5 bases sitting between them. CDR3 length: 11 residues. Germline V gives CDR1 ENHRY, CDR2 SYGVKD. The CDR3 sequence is CAISQTYEQYF. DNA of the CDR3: TGTGCCATCAGCCAGACCTACGAGCAGTACTTC.

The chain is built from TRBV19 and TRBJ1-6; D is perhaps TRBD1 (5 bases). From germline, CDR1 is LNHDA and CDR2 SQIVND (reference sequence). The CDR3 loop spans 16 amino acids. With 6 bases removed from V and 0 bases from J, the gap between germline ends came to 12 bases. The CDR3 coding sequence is TGTGCCAGTAGCCGGGGACCCAGCTCCTATAATTCACCCCTCCACTTT. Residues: CASSRGPSSYNSPLHF.

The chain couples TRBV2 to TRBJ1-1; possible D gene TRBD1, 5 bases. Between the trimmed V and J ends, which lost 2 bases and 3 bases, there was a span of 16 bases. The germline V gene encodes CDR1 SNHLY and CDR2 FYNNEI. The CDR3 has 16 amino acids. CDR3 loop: CASSEFSVQGDTEAFF. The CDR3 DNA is TGTGCCAGCAGTGAATTCTCCGTGCAGGGTGACACTGAAGCTTTCTTT. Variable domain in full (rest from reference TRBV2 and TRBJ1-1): EPEVTQTPSHQVTQMGQEVILRCVPISNHLYFYWYRQILGQKVEFLVSFYNNEISEKSEIFDDQFSVERPDGSNFTLKIRSTKLEDSAMYFCASSEFSVQGDTEAFFGQGTRLTVV.

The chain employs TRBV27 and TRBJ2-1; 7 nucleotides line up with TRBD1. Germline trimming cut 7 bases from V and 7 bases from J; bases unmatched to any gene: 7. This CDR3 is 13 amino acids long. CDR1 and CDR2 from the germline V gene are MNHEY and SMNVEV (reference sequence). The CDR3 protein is CASNPRGLNEQFF. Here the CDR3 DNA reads TGTGCCAGCAACCCCAGGGGGTTGAATGAGCAGTTCTTC.

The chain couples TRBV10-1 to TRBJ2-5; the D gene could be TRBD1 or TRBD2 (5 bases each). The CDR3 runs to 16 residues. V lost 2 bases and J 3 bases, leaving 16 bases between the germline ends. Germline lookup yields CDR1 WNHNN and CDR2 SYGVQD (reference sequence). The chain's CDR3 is CASSEPSPGTEETQYF. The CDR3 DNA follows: TGCGCCAGCAGTGAGCCAAGCCCCGGGACCGAAGAGACCCAGTACTTC.

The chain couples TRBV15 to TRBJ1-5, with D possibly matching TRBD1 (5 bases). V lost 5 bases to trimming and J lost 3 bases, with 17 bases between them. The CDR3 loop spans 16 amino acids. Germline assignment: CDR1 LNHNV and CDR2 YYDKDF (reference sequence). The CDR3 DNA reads TGTGCCACCAGCCCCCGACAGCGAGGGGACAATCAGCCCCAGCATTTT. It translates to CATSPRQRGDNQPQHF.

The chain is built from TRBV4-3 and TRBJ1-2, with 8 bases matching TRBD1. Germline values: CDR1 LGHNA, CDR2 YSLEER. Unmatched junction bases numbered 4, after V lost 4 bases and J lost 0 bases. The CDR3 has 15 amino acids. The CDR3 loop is CASSLDRGTNYGYTF. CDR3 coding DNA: TGCGCCAGCAGCCTCGACAGGGGAACTAACTATGGCTACACCTTC.

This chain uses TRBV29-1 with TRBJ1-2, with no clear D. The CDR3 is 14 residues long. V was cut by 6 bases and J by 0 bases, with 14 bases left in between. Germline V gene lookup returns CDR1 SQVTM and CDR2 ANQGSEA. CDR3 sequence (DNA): TGCAGCGTCCAAGCCAGAGTTACTAACTATGGCTACACCTTC. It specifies CSVQARVTNYGYTF. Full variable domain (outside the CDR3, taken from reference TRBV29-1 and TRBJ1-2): SAVISQKPSRDICQRGTSLTIQCQVDSQVTMMFWYRQQPGQSLTLIATANQGSEATYESGFVIDKFPISRPNLTFSTLTVSNMSPEDSSIYLCSVQARVTNYGYTFGSGTRLTVV.

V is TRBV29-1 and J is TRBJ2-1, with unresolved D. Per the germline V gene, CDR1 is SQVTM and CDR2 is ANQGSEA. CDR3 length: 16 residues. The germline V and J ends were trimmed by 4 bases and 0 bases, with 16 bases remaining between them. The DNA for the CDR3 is TGCAGCGTTGTCCCCTTCGAGCCCAGCTCCTACAATGAGCAGTTCTTC. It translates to CSVVPFEPSSYNEQFF.